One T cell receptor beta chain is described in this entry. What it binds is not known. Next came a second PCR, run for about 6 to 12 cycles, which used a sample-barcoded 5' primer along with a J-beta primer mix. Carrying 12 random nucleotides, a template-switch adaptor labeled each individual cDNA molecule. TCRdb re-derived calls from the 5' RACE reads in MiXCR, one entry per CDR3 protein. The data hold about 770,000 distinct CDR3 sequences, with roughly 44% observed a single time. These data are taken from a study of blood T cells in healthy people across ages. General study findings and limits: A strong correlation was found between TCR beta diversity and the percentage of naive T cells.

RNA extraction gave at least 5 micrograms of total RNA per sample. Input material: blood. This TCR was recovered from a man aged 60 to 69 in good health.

The CDR3 loop reads CASSQDGTSGYEQYF. CDR3 coding DNA: TGCGCCAGCAGCCAAGATGGGACTAGCGGGTACGAGCAGTACTTC. This sequence joins TRBV4-1 and TRBJ2-5; TRBD2 aligns across 12 bases. TRBJ2-7 explains the end of the DNA better; the J call may be wrong. Germline CDR1 is MGHRA and CDR2 is YSYEKL. The CDR3 has 15 residues.